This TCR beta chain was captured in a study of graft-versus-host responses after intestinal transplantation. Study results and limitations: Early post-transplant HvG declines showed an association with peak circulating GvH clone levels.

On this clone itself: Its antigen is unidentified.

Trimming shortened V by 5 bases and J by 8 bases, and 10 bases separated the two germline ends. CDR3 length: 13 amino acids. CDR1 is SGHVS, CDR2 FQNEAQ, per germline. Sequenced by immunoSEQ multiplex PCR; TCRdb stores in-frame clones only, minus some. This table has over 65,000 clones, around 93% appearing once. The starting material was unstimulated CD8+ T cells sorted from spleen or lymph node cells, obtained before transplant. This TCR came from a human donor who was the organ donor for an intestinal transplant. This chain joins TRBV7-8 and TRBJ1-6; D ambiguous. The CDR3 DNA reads TGTGCCAGCAGCCAAGGTGATTATTCACCCCTCCACTTT. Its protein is CASSQGDYSPLHF.